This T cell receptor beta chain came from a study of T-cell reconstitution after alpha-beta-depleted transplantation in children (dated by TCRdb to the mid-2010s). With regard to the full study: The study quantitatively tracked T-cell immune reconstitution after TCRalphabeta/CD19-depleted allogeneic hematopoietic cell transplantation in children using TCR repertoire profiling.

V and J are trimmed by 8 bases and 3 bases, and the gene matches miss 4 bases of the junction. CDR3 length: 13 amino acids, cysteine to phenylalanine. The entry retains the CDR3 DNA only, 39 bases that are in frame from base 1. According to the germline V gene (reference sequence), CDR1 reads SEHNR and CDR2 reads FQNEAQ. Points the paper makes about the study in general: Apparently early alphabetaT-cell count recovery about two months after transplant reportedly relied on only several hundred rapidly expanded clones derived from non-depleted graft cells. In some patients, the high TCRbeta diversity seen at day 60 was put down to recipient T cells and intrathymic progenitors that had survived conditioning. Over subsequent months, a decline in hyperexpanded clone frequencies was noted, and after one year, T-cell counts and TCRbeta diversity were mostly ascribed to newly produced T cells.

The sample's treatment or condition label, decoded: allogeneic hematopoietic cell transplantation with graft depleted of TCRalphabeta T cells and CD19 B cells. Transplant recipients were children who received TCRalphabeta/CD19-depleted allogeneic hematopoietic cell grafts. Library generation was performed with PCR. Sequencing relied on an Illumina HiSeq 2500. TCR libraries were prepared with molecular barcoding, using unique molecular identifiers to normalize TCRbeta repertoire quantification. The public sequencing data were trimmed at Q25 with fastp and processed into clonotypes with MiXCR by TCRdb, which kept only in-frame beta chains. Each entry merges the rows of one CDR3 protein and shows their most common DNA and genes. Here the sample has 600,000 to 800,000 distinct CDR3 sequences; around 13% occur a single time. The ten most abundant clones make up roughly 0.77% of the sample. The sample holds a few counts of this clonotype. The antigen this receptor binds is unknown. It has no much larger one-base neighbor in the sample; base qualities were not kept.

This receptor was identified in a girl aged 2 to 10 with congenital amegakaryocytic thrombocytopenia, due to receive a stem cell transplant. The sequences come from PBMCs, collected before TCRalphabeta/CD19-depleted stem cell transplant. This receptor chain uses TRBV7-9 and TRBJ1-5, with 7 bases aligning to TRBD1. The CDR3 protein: CASATGFNQPQHF. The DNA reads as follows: TGTGCCAGCGCGACAGGGTTCAATCAGCCCCAGCATTTT.